Sequencing of this TCR beta chain was carried out in a study of shared clonotypes between healthy human individuals. General study findings and limits: Larger estimated richness was generally seen in naive subsets than in memory subsets.

On this clone: What it recognizes is unknown.

This table comes from immunoSEQ multiplex PCR, and its TCRdb copy is limited to in-frame clones, with some not included. The sample has over 850,000 clones, approximately 78% seen once. Germline CDR1 reads MNHEY; CDR2 reads SMNVEV (reference sequence). The CDR3 is made up of 13 amino acids. The V end lost 6 bases, the J end lost 0 bases, and 8 bases lay between the germline ends. This TCR was recovered from a man between 18 and 35 years old in good health. Some clones in this sample may be carry-over from other donors' samples. Sequencing was performed on memory CD4+ T cells from PBMCs. Noted subset: CD45RA-negative fraction. The chain joins TRBV27 to TRBJ1-1, with D uncertain. CDR3 loop: CASRYIMNTEAFF. The CDR3 coding sequence is TGTGCCAGCAGATACATCATGAACACTGAAGCTTTCTTT.